A selection of T cell receptor beta chains follows, all from one sample in a study of Graves' ophthalmopathy and Graves' hyperthyroidism. TCRdb re-analysed the multiplex PCR reads in MiXCR, keeping a single row per CDR3 protein. The sample has about 400,000 distinct CDR3 sequences, about 16% seen once. Sequencing input: peripheral blood. These receptors were collected from a woman under 30 with stable Graves' hyperthyroidism. The CDR3 runs from the conserved cysteine through the conserved F or W. The D gene is left open where the match is weak. Expanded clones are given a class, and other clones once, few, many or no size at all.

>TRBV7-6|TRBJ1-1|many|TRBD1
CASSSRQGRDTEAFF
TGTGCCAGCAGCTCGAGACAGGGGAGGGATACTGAAGCTTTCTTT
>TRBV19|TRBJ1-1|few|.
CASMSRAATEAFF
TGTGCCAGTATGAGCAGGGCGGCCACTGAAGCTTTCTTT
>TRBV12-3/TRBV12-4|TRBJ2-7|many|.
CASSRFMGPYEQYF
TGTGCCAGCAGCCGGTTCATGGGCCCCTACGAGCAGTACTTC
>TRBV24-1|TRBJ1-5|many|TRBD1
CATSEAGQRNQPQHF
TGTGCCACCAGTGAGGCGGGACAGAGGAATCAGCCCCAGCATTTT
>TRBV4-2|TRBJ2-7|many|.
CASSPTGYSMTNEQYF
TGTGCCAGCAGCCCTACGGGATACAGTATGACGAACGAGCAGTACTTC
>TRBV20-1|TRBJ1-1|many|.
CSAPIPWSTEAFF
TGCAGTGCTCCCATCCCCTGGAGTACTGAAGCTTTCTTT
>TRBV19|TRBJ1-6|.|TRBD1
CASSAGGTANSPLHF
TGTGCCAGTAGTGCTGGGGGGACAGCGAATTCACCCCTCCACTTT
>TRBV7-6|TRBJ1-5|.|.
CASSLGAGTNRPQHF
TGTGCCAGCAGCTTAGGGGCGGGTACTAATCGGCCCCAGCATTTT
>TRBV6-5|TRBJ1-1|many|.
CASSYYWGQNTEAFF
TGTGCCAGCAGTTACTACTGGGGACAGAACACTGAAGCTTTCTTT
>TRBV7-3|TRBJ1-2|many|TRBD1
CASRATGLDGYTF
TGTGCCAGCAGGGCGACAGGGTTAGATGGCTACACCTTC
>TRBV12-3/TRBV12-4|TRBJ2-7|.|TRBD1
CASSWTGGGRYEQYF
TGTGCCAGCAGTTGGACAGGGGGCGGAAGGTACGAGCAGTACTTC
>TRBV5-1|TRBJ1-1|many|.
CASSLAFTGTNTEAFF
TGCGCCAGCAGCTTGGCCTTTACAGGGACGAACACTGAAGCTTTCTTT
>TRBV4-1|TRBJ2-5|.|.
CASSQGGGFQETQYF
TGCGCCAGCAGCCAAGGAGGAGGGTTCCAAGAGACCCAGTACTTC
>TRBV28|TRBJ2-7|many|TRBD2
CASGWTRNEQYF
TGTGCCAGCGGCTGGACTAGGAACGAGCAGTACTTC
>TRBV6-2/TRBV6-3|TRBJ1-1|few|.
CASSGVGITEAFF
TGTGCCAGCAGTGGGGTAGGAATCACTGAAGCTTTCTTT
>TRBV18|TRBJ1-2|.|.
CASSPPGVRAANYGYTF
TGTGCCAGCTCACCCCCGGGGGTTCGGGCCGCCAACTATGGCTACACCTTC
>TRBV11-2|TRBJ2-7|many|.
CASSPEGRGGLKTYEQYF
TGTGCCAGCAGCCCCGAGGGCAGGGGAGGGCTCAAGACCTACGAGCAGTACTTC
>TRBV27|TRBJ2-7|many|TRBD2
CASIGGEAYEQYF
TGTGCCAGCATCGGGGGGGAAGCCTACGAGCAGTACTTC
>TRBV12-3/TRBV12-4|TRBJ2-7|.|TRBD1
CSSSFPGQSYEQYF
TGCTCCAGCAGTTTCCCGGGACAGAGTTACGAGCAGTACTTC
>TRBV6-5|TRBJ2-7|many|TRBD1
CASGDRDEQYF
TGTGCCAGCGGGGACAGGGACGAGCAGTACTTC
>TRBV5-1|TRBJ1-2|few|.
CASSLDPGNYGYTF
TGCGCCAGCAGCTTGGATCCGGGTAACTATGGCTACACCTTC
>TRBV11-2|TRBJ2-7|many|.
CASSLSTVNEQYF
TGTGCCAGCAGCTTATCTACGGTTAACGAGCAGTACTTC
>TRBV7-2|TRBJ2-2|many|.
CASSSDSENTGELFF
TGTGCCAGCAGCTCTGACAGCGAGAACACCGGGGAGCTGTTTTTT
>TRBV3-1|TRBJ2-5|many|.
CASSLRGGAQYF
TGTGCCAGCAGCCTCCGTGGAGGGGCCCAGTACTTC
>TRBV2|TRBJ2-5|many|TRBD2
CASRAGLAEETQYF
TGTGCCAGCAGAGCGGGACTAGCGGAAGAGACCCAGTACTTC
>TRBV4-1|TRBJ2-7|few|TRBD2
CASSQASSGGYEQYF
TGCGCCAGCAGCCAAGCCTCTAGCGGGGGGTACGAGCAGTACTTC
>TRBV29-1|TRBJ1-1|many|TRBD1
CSAQTGGNTEAFF
TGCAGCGCTCAGACAGGGGGGAACACTGAAGCTTTCTTT
>TRBV7-2|TRBJ2-2|many|TRBD2
CASSSVGGLVTGELFF
TGTGCCAGCAGCTCCGTCGGGGGGTTGGTCACCGGGGAGCTGTTTTTT
>TRBV5-1|TRBJ1-6|.|TRBD1
CASGRDRGSSPLHF
TGCGCCAGCGGCCGGGACAGGGGGTCTTCACCCCTCCACTTT
>TRBV7-6|TRBJ1-3|few|.
CASSPSTAVSGNTIYF
TGTGCCAGCAGCCCGAGTACCGCAGTCTCTGGAAACACCATATATTTT
>TRBV13|TRBJ1-2|many|.
CASSSIGDYGYTF
TGTGCCAGCAGCTCAATCGGGGACTATGGCTACACCTTC
>TRBV5-1|TRBJ2-2|many|.
CASSTGSQGPGELFF
TGCGCCAGCAGCACGGGGTCTCAGGGGCCCGGGGAGCTGTTTTTT
>TRBV28|TRBJ1-5|many|.
CASSLGRRDQPQHF
TGTGCCAGCAGCCTCGGGCGGAGGGATCAGCCCCAGCATTTT
>TRBV19|TRBJ1-1|many|.
CASISDPGTEAFF
TGTGCCAGTATATCGGACCCGGGGACTGAAGCTTTCTTT
>TRBV7-2|TRBJ2-5|many|TRBD2
CASSLEGRWLAVLEETQYF
TGTGCCAGCAGCTTGGAGGGTCGGTGGCTAGCGGTTCTCGAAGAGACCCAGTACTTC